This T cell receptor (beta chain) was found in a study of blood T cell repertoires in COVID-19 (dated by TCRdb to 2019 to 2021). Turning to the overall study: The collaborator samples originated in the United States, Italy and Spain and spanned the acute and convalescent phases of COVID-19. Deeply sampled blood TCRbeta repertoires from subjects exposed to, actively infected with, or recovered from COVID-19 were included in the dataset. The samples were drawn from two sources: the first 160 participants of the ongoing ImmuneRACE study, and 1,254 subjects contributed by 6 global collaborators. A freely available public database, intended as a resource for researchers studying the immune response to SARS-CoV-2, is where the repertoires were released. Nearly every sample came with metadata listing a de-identified subject ID, COVID-19 status, age in years and sex. The material from the prospective study consisted of cDNA or gDNA derived from T cells, B-cell-depleted T cells, or PBMCs. Where available, HLA class I and class II types were taken from metadata supplied by the sample provider and were not determined by assay-based typing.

The immunoSEQ Assay, a bias-controlled multiplex PCR, was used to amplify TCRbeta CDR3 regions from genomic DNA. On the authors' methods: The number of nucleated cells in each sample was estimated from the amplification of reference gene primers within the assay. To quantify the absolute abundance of each unique TCRbeta CDR3 rearrangement, sequence reads were collapsed and filtered. For each sample, productive Simpson clonality was calculated as the square root of Simpson's diversity index over productive rearrangements. Sourced from immuneACCESS, this table was stored by TCRdb with only in-frame sequences that have V and J called. A share of the clones is absent; for the studies checked, an unresolved V gene accounts for under half, and the remainder has no known explanation. V and J calls and clone size are given by that table; D and trimming were obtained from the DNA. The sample contains roughly 230,000 clones, almost 85% of them found a single time. The ten largest account for 4% of the sample.

The research as a whole found: Clinical and demographic metadata were provided uncurated, with the amount varying by source and participant.

A word on this clone: This clone's antigen is unknown. Qualities for individual bases were not recorded, and no much larger clone is one base off.

There are 16 amino acids in the CDR3, from cysteine to phenylalanine inclusive. Kept here is only the CDR3 DNA, which spans 48 bases and is read in frame from base 1. The germline V gene encodes CDR1 MNHNY and CDR2 SVGAGI (reference sequence). V trim: 1 base; J trim: 2 bases; unmatched bases: 6. Collaborating institutions collected whole blood in K2EDTA tubes following their own protocols. For TCRbeta analysis, collaborators shipped samples as frozen whole blood, isolated PBMCs, or DNA extracted from either of those sample types. The sequencing input was peripheral blood. This TCR was sampled from a man aged 50 or older with acute or convalescent COVID-19. This receptor chain uses TRBV6-6 and TRBJ2-5; 8 junctional bases match TRBD2. Here the CDR3 is given as CASSYLAGSGQETQYF. The DNA is as follows: TGTGCCAGCAGTTACTTAGCGGGGAGTGGGCAAGAGACCCAGTACTTC.